One sample yielded the 11 T cell receptor beta chains listed below, sequenced in a study of regulatory T cells in long-lasting Graves disease (dated by TCRdb to the early 2020s). The intended sense of this specimen's time point label: newly diagnosed GD, antithyroid drugs for less than 3 months. For both TCR sequencing and RNA sequencing, RNA was extracted from PBMCs using TRIzol. The library was obtained by multiplex PCR. Sequenced on an Illumina HiSeq 4000. TCR beta libraries were built with iRepertoire HTBI primers and Arm-PCR amplification of CDR3 regions. Clones were called with MiXCR by TCRdb after fastp trimmed the public reads at Q25, and only in-frame beta chains were retained. Rows with one shared CDR3 protein collapse into an entry with the most common genes and DNA. Here the sample has about 540,000 distinct CDR3 sequences; 13% occur a single time. About 10% of the sample belongs to the ten largest clones.

The same specimen was also included in a second study, on T cells in Graves' hyperthyroidism and ophthalmopathy.

This material consisted of peripheral blood mononuclear cells (PBMCs), taken at new diagnosis, from a patient treated with antithyroid drugs. The receptor source for this set is a young man with Graves disease. Donor details come from another sample of the same person, matched by shared clones.

This clonotype was counted at least ten times. The V call is TRBV5-1, the J call TRBJ2-7, with 11 bases fitting TRBD1. The V segment lost 5 bases and the J segment 0 bases; nucleotides outside the gene matches: 4. Looked up from germline, CDR1 is SGHRS and CDR2 is YFSETQ. The CDR3 is 15 amino acids. The CDR3 DNA follows: TGCGCCAGCAGGCTGGGACAGGGGGTCTCCTACGAGCAGTACTTC. Encoded protein: CASRLGQGVSYEQYF.

This clonotype has a count of ten or more. The chain joins TRBV20-1 to TRBJ2-1; 9 nucleotides agree with TRBD1. This CDR3 contains 15 residues. Germline CDR1 reads DFQATT; CDR2 reads SNEGSKA (reference sequence). Unmatched junction bases numbered 4, after V lost 3 bases and J lost 1 base. In DNA, the CDR3 is TGCAGTGCTAGTCCTGACAGGGGGTCCTACAATGAGCAGTTCTTC. This encodes CSASPDRGSYNEQFF.

This clonotype was picked up many times. The chain employs TRBV27 and TRBJ2-7; 7 bases map to TRBD2. The CDR3 is made up of 17 amino acids. Per the germline V gene, CDR1 is MNHEY and CDR2 is SMNVEV (reference sequence). V trimming: 1 base; J trimming: 5 bases; junction bases outside the gene matches: 14. This chain's CDR3 is CASSLLGGPESGNEQYF. The CDR3 region has the DNA TGTGCCAGCAGTTTATTGGGAGGGCCCGAATCAGGGAACGAGCAGTACTTC.

In its sample, this clonotype was seen a few times. The V call is TRBV10-2, the J call TRBJ2-1, with 7 bases that match TRBD2. This CDR3 has 15 amino acids. Germline V lookup: CDR1 WSHSY, CDR2 SAAADI. The trim removed 5 bases at V and 3 bases at J, leaving 7 bases unmatched. The DNA for the CDR3 is TGCGCCAGCAGTCTTAGAAGCGGGGACTACAATGAGCAGTTCTTC. Its protein product is CASSLRSGDYNEQFF.

This clonotype was seen many times. The V call is TRBV27, the J call TRBJ1-1; a possible D gene is TRBD1 (5 bases). Trimming removed 2 bases at V and 3 bases at J, with 13 bases between. CDR1 is MNHEY, CDR2 SMNVEV, per germline (reference sequence). This CDR3 is built from 15 residues. CDR3 in amino acids: CASSLGPGEHTEAFF. CDR3 DNA: TGTGCCAGCAGTTTAGGTCCGGGGGAGCACACTGAAGCTTTCTTT.

This clonotype showed up many times. The chain uses TRBV10-3 and TRBJ2-1; tentatively, D is TRBD1 or TRBD2 (5 bases each). Germline values: CDR1 ENHRY, CDR2 SYGVKD. The CDR3 totals 13 residues. The germline V and J ends were trimmed by 2 bases and 9 bases, with 11 bases remaining between them. DNA of the CDR3: TGTGCCATCAGTGAGACCGGGACGGCTGAGCAGTTCTTC. Its protein product is CAISETGTAEQFF.

The genes are TRBV18 and TRBJ2-1, with 9 positions matching TRBD1. Germline V CDR1 and CDR2: KGHSH, LQKENI. The CDR3 length is 14 residues. V lost 11 bases to trimming and J lost 8 bases; unmatched junction nucleotides: 13. The CDR3 bases are TGTGCCGGCCTGACGGACAGGGGTGGCGATGAGCAGTTCTTC. Protein: CAGLTDRGGDEQFF.

This clonotype has ten or more counts. The CDR3 DNA is TGTGCCAGCAGCTTAGCGTCGACGGCGGGAGACACCTTC. This sequence encodes CASSLASTAGDTF. This chain connects TRBV7-9 to TRBJ1-2; D is undetermined. The CDR3 covers 13 residues. Germline loops: CDR1 SEHNR, CDR2 FQNEAQ (reference sequence). V was clipped by 0 bases and J by 12 bases, with 14 bases between them.

The sample holds many counts of this clonotype. The V call is TRBV15, the J call TRBJ2-5; D not certain. This CDR3 is built from 17 residues. V was clipped by 1 base and J by 2 bases, with 17 bases between them. The germline V gene has CDR1 LNHNV and CDR2 YYDKDF (reference sequence). CDR3: CATSRARGSSEQETQYF. In DNA, the CDR3 is TGTGCCACCAGCAGAGCCCGAGGATCTTCTGAACAAGAGACCCAGTACTTC.

The J gene is TRBJ2-2, the V gene TRBV7-9; possibly TRBD1 for D (6 bases). The germline V gene encodes CDR1 SEHNR and CDR2 FQNEAQ (reference sequence). The V end was cut by 5 bases, the J end by 1 base, with 11 bases between. The CDR3 has 15 residues. This CDR3 is CASSVETGNTGELFF. The CDR3 DNA follows: TGTGCCAGCAGCGTAGAGACAGGGAACACCGGGGAGCTGTTTTTT.

This clonotype has a count of ten or more. The chain has TRBV13 and TRBJ1-2; possible D gene TRBD1, 6 bases. CDR3 length: 16 amino acids. Looked up from germline, CDR1 is PRHDT and CDR2 is FYEKMQ (reference sequence). V gave up 5 bases and J gave up 4 bases, with 20 bases separating them. The CDR3 spells CASSRGRGALGYGYTF. CDR3 in DNA: TGTGCCAGCAGCCGAGGGCGGGGGGCGCTCGGCTATGGCTACACCTTC.